The 11 T cell receptor beta chains in this list originate from one sample, sequenced in a study of T cell responses to AZD1222 COVID-19 vaccine. The assay was immunoSEQ multiplex PCR, and TCRdb's table has in-frame clones only and misses some. The table includes under 150,000 clones, just over 90% detected once. The sequencing here drew on peripheral blood, taken on day 0 of AZD1222 vaccination. The receptors derive from an adult in good health.

This sequence joins TRBV5-1 and TRBJ2-4; TRBD2 matches at 15 bases. The CDR3 has 19 amino acids. The germline gives CDR1 SGHRS, CDR2 YFSETQ. With V trimmed by 3 bases and J by 1 base, 8 bases remained unmatched. Written as DNA, the CDR3 is TGCGCCAGCAGCTCAGGACTAGCGGGAGGGCCCCCCGCCAAAAACATTCAGTACTTC. Translated: CASSSGLAGGPPAKNIQYF.

The V call is TRBV19, the J call TRBJ1-5; D possibly corresponds to TRBD1 (6 bases). V was trimmed by 4 bases and J by 1 base, leaving 14 bases between them. CDR3 length equals 16 residues. Germline V gene lookup returns CDR1 LNHDA and CDR2 SQIVND (reference sequence). The CDR3 DNA is TGTGCCAGTAGTAGCGGGTGGGGGGCGAGCAATCAGCCCCAGCATTTT. It yields the protein CASSSGWGASNQPQHF.

The chain carries TRBV11-2 and TRBJ1-1, with a possible D match to TRBD1 (6 bases). The germline V gene encodes CDR1 SGHAT and CDR2 FQNNGV. Trimming removed 1 base at V and 3 bases at J, with 9 bases between. CDR3 length equals 14 residues. For the CDR3, the DNA is TGTGCCAGCAGCTTAGCAGGGGCACACACTGAAGCTTTCTTT. Residues: CASSLAGAHTEAFF.

The chain carries TRBV10-3 and TRBJ1-2; TRBD1 matches at 7 bases. The CDR3 is made up of 13 amino acids. Germline V lookup: CDR1 ENHRY, CDR2 SYGVKD. V shed 2 bases and J 8 bases; nucleotides not matched to a gene: 5. CDR3 in DNA: TGTGCCATCAGTGAGACACAGGGGAGAGGCTACACCTTC. Encoded protein: CAISETQGRGYTF.

This clone was counted a single time. V gene TRBV6-5 combines with J gene TRBJ2-3; the D is unclear. The V gene lost 10 bases and the J gene lost 2 bases, with 13 bases spanning the gap. This CDR3 region has 13 residues. CDR1 and CDR2 from the germline V gene are MNHEY and SVGAGI. The DNA of the CDR3 is TGTGCCACTGCGCAGCAAGCCACAGATACGCAGTATTTT. This translates into CATAQQATDTQYF.

The chain combines TRBV7-9 with TRBJ1-6, with TRBD1 matching over 9 bases. The CDR3 has 14 amino acids. Germline V gives CDR1 SEHNR, CDR2 FQNEAQ (reference sequence). V trimming: 5 bases; J trimming: 10 bases; junction bases outside the gene matches: 6. The DNA for the CDR3 is TGTGCCAGCAGCCCGGGACAGGGTTTCTCACCCCTCCACTTT. It is translated as CASSPGQGFSPLHF.

The rearrangement uses TRBV6-2 or TRBV6-3 and TRBJ2-1, with 12 bases fitting TRBD2. V trimming: 5 bases; J trimming: 0 bases; junction bases outside the gene matches: 8. Germline V gene data show CDR1 as MNHEY and CDR2 as SVGEGT. This CDR3 has 18 residues. CDR3 amino acids: CASSTRTSGVSSYNEQFF. The CDR3 DNA reads as TGTGCCAGCAGTACACGGACTAGCGGGGTTAGCTCCTACAATGAGCAGTTCTTC.

This clone appeared a few times. This chain joins TRBV18 and TRBJ2-1; D not certain. The CDR3 totals 15 residues. Germline V gene sequence: CDR1 KGHSH, CDR2 LQKENI. The V end was cut by 0 bases, the J end by 4 bases, with 10 bases between. CDR3 nucleotides: TGTGCCAGCTCACCACCTGGCAACAAATACAATGAGCAGTTCTTC. Its translation is CASSPPGNKYNEQFF.

CDR3 sequence reads: CASSDVGQTGYEQYF. CDR3 in DNA: TGTGCCAGCAGCGATGTAGGACAGACCGGGTACGAGCAGTACTTC. The chain employs TRBV25-1 and TRBJ2-7, with D possibly TRBD1 on 6 matching bases. Trimming removed 6 bases at V and 4 bases at J, with 19 bases between. Germline V gives CDR1 MGHDK, CDR2 SYGVNS. This CDR3 spans 15 amino acids.

The chain has TRBV4-3 and TRBJ2-5; tentative D call: TRBD1 (5 bases). Trimming removed 0 bases at V and 3 bases at J, with 17 bases between. CDR3 length: 17 amino acids. Germline CDR1 and CDR2: LGHNA and YSLEER. The CDR3 DNA sequence: TGCGCCAGCAGCCAAGACTGGGGCTATGGAACCAAAGAGACCCAGTACTTC. Translated, it gives CASSQDWGYGTKETQYF.

This chain connects TRBV7-9 to TRBJ1-2, with D hard to call. The germline CDR1 and CDR2 sequences are SEHNR and FQNEAQ (reference sequence). The germline V and J ends were trimmed by 6 bases and 14 bases, with 22 bases remaining between them. The CDR3 is 13 amino acids. CDR3 sequence (DNA): TGTGCCAGCAGTAGGATTATGGCGGGCGATGTAACCTTC. Its protein product is CASSRIMAGDVTF.